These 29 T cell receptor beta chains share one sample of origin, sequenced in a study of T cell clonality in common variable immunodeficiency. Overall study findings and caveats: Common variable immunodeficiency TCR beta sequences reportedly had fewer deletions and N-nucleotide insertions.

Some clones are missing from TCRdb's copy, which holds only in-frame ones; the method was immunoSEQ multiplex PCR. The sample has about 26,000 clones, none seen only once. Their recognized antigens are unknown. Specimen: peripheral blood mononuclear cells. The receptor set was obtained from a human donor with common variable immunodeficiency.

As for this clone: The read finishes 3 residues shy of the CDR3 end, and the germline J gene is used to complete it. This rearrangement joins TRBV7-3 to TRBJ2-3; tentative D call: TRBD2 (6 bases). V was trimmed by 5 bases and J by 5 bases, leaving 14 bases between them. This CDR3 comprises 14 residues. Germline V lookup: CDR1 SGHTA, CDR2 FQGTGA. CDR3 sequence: CASSPGLPEDTQYF. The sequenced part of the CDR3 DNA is TGTGCCAGCAGCCCGGGACTCCCTGAAGATACG.

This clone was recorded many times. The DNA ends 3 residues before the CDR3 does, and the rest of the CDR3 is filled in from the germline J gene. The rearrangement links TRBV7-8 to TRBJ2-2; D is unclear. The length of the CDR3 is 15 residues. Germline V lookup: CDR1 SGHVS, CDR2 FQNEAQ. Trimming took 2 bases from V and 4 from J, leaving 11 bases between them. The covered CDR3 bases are TGTGCCAGCAGCTTATTGTCGGGTCTCACCGGGGAG. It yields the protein CASSLLSGLTGE. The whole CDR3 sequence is CASSLLSGLTGELFF. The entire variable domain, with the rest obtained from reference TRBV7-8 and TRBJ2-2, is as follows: GAGVSQSPRYKVAKRGQDVALRCDPISGHVSLFWYQQALGQGPEFLTYFQNEAQLDKSGLPSDRFFAERPEGSVSTLKIQRTQQEDSAVYLCASSLLSGLTGELFFGEGSRLTVL.

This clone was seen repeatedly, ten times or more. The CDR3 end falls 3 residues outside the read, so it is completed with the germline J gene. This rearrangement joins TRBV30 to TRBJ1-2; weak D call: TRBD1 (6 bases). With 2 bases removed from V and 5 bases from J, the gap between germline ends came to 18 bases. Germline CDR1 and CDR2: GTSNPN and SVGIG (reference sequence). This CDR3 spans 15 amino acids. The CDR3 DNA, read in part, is TGTGCCTGGAGTAACTCGCAGGGGATCGCGTATGGC. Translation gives CAWSNSQGIAYG. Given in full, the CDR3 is CAWSNSQGIAYGYTF.

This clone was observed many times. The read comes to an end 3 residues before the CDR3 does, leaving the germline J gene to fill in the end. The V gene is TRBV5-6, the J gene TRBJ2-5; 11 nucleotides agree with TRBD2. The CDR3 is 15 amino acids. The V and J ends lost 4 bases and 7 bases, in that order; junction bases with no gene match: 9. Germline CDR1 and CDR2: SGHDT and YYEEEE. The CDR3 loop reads CASSPGLAALGTQYF. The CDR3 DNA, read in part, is TGTGCCAGCAGCCCGGGACTAGCGGCCCTTGGGACC. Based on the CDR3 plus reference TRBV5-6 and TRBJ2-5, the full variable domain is DAGVTQSPTHLIKTRGQQVTLRCSPKSGHDTVSWYQQALGQGPQFIFQYYEEEERQRGNFPDRFSGHQFPNYSSELNVNALLLGDSALYLCASSPGLAALGTQYFGPGTRLLVL.

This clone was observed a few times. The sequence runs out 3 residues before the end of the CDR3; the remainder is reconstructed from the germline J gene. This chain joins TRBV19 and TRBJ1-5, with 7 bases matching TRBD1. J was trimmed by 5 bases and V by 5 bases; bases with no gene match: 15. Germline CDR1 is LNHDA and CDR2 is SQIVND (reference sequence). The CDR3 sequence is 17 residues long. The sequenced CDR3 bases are TGTGCCAGTAGTCTACGACCTTGGACAGGTCCCGATCAGCCC. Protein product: CASSLRPWTGPDQP. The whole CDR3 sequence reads CASSLRPWTGPDQPQHF.

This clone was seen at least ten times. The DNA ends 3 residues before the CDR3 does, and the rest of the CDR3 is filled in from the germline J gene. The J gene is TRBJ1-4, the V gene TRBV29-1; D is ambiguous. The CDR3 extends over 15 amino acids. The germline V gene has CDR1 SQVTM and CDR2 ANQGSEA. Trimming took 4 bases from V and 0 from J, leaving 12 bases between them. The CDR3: CSVAGIRPTNEKLFF. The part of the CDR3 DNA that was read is TGCAGCGTTGCGGGTATCAGACCAACTAATGAAAAA.

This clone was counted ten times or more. The CDR3 here is CASRPDTGELFF. The part of the CDR3 DNA that was read is TGCGCCAGCAGACCAGATACAGGGGAG. The chain links TRBV10-1 to TRBJ2-2; D call uncertain. With the read ending 3 residues before the CDR3 end, the germline J gene is used to fill in that end. Per the germline V gene, CDR1 is WNHNN and CDR2 is SYGVQD (reference sequence). The V end was cut by 6 bases, the J end by 8 bases, with 10 bases between. This CDR3 has 12 amino acids.

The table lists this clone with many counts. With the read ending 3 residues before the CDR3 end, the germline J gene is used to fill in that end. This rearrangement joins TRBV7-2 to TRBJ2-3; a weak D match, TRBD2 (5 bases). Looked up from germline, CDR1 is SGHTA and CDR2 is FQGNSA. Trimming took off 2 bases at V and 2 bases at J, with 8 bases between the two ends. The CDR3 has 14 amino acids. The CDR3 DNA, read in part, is TGTGCCAGCAGCTTAACCGGGGACACAGATACG. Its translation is CASSLTGDTDT. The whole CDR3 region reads CASSLTGDTDTQYF. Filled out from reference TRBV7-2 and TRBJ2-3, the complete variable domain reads GAGVSQSPSNKVTEKGKDVELRCDPISGHTALYWYRQSLGQGLEFLIYFQGNSAPDKSGLPSDRFSAERTGGSVSTLTIQRTQQEDSAVYLCASSLTGDTDTQYFGPGTRLTVL.

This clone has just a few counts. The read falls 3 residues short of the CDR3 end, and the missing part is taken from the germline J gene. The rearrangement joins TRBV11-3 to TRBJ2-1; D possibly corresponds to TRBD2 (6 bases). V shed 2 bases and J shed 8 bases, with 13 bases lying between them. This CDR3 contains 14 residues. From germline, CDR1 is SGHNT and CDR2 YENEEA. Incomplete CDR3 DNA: TGTGCCAGCAGCTTAATTGGGGGGAGCGATGAG. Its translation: CASSLIGGSDE. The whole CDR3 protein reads CASSLIGGSDEQFF.

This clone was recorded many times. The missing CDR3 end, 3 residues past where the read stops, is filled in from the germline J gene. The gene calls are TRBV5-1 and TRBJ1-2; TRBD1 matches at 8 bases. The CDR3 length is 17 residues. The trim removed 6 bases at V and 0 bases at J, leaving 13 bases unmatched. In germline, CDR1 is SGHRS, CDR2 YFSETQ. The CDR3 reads CASMSGGTGGSNYGYTF. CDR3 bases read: TGCGCCAGCATGAGCGGTGGGACAGGAGGCTCTAACTATGGC.

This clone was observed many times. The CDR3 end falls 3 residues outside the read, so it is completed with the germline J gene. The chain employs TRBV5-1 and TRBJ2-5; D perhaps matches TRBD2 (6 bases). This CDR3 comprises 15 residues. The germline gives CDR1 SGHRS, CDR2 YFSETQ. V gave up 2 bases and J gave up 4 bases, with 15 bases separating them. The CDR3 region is CASSFGGTGGETQYF. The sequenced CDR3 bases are TGCGCCAGCAGCTTCGGAGGGACTGGGGGAGAGACC.

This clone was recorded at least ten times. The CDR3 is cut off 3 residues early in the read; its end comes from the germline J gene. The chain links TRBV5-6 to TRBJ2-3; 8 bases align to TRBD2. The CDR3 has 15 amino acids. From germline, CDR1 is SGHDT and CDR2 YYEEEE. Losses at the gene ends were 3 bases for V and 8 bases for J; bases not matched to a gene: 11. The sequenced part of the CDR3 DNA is TGTGCCAGCAGCTCCCCGCGGCGGGGGGCGGGTACG. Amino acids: CASSSPRRGAGT. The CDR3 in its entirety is CASSSPRRGAGTQYF.

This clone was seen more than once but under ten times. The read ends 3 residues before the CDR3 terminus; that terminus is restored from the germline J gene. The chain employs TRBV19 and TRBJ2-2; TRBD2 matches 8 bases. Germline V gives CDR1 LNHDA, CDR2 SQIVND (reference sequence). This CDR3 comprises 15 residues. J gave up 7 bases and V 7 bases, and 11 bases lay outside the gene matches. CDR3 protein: CASMPGLGRIGELFF. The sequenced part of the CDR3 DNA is TGTGCCAGTATGCCGGGACTAGGGAGGATCGGGGAG.

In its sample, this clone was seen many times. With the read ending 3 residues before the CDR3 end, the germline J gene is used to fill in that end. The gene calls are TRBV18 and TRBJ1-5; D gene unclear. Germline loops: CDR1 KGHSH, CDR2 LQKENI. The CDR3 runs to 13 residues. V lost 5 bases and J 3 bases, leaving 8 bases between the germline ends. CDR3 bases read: TGTGCCAGCTCAGCGGGTCCCAATCAGCCC. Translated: CASSAGPNQP. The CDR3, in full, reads CASSAGPNQPQHF.

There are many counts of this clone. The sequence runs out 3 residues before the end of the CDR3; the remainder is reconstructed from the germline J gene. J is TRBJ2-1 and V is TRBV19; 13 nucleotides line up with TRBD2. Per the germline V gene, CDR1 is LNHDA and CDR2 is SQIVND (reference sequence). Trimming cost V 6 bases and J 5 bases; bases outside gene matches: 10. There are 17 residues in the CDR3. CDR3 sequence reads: CASSPRPGLAGHNEQFF. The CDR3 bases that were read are TGTGCCAGTAGCCCCCGCCCGGGACTAGCGGGGCACAATGAG.

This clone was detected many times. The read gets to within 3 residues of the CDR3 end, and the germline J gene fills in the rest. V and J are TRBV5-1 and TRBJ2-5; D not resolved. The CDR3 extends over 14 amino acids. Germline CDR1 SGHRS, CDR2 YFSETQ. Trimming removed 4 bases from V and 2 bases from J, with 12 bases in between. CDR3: CASSPGAAQETQYF. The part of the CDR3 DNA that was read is TGCGCCAGCAGCCCCGGTGCTGCACAAGAGACC.

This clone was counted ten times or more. Here the CDR3 reads CSAGGTGGPDTQYF. CDR3 bases read: TGCAGTGCTGGCGGGACAGGGGGCCCAGATACG. The gene calls are TRBV20-1 and TRBJ2-3, with TRBD1 identical over 12 bases. The CDR3 end is not reached by the read, which stops 3 residues before it; the germline J gene fills it in. With V trimmed by 5 bases and J by 4 bases, 4 bases remained unmatched. CDR3 length equals 14 residues. Germline CDR1 and CDR2: DFQATT and SNEGSKA (reference sequence).

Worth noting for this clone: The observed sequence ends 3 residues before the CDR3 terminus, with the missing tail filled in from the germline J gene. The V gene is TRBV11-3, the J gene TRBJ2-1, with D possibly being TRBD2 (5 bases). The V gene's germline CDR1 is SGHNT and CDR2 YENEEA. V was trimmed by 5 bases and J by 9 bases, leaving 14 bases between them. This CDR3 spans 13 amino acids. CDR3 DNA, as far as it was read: TGTGCCAGCAGCGGAAGGACTCCACGTGAG. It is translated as CASSGRTPRE. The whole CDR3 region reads CASSGRTPREQFF.

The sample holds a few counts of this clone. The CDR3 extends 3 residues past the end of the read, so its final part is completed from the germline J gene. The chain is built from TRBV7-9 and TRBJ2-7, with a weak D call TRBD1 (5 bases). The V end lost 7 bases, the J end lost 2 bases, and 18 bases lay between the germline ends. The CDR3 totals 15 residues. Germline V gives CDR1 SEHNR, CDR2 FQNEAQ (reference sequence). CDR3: CASNLLETATYEQYF. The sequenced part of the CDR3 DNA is TGTGCCAGCAACCTATTGGAGACAGCTACCTACGAG.

The CDR3 sequence: CASSPVGAGASYEQYF. CDR3 bases read: TGTGCCAGCTCACCGGTTGGGGCGGGGGCCTCCTACGAG. The rearrangement joins TRBV18 to TRBJ2-7; tentatively, D is TRBD2 (7 bases). The read terminates 3 residues ahead of where the CDR3 ends, so the germline J gene completes it. V was shortened by 3 bases and J by 0 bases, with 15 bases between the two germline ends. The CDR3 is 16 residues long. The germline gives CDR1 KGHSH, CDR2 LQKENI. Full variable domain (rest looked up from reference TRBV18 and TRBJ2-7): NAGVMQNPRHLVRRRGQEARLRCSPMKGHSHVYWYRQLPEEGLKFMVYLQKENIIDESGMPKERFSAEFPKEGPSILRIQQVVRGDSAAYFCASSPVGAGASYEQYFGPGTRLTVT.

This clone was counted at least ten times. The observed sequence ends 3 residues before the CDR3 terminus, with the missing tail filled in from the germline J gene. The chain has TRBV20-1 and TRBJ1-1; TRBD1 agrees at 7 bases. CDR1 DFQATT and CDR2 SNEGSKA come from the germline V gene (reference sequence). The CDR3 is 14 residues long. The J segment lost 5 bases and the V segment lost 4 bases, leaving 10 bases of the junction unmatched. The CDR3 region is CSAKDRQHGTEAFF. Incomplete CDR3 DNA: TGCAGTGCTAAGGACAGGCAGCACGGAACTGAA.

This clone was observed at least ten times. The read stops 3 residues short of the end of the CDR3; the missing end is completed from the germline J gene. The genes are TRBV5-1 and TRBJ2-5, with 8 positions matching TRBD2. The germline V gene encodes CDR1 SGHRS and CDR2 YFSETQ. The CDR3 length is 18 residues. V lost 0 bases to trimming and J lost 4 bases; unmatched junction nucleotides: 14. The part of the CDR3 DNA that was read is TGCGCCAGCAGCTTGGCCTATGTCGGGGGGGCCGTCCGAGAGACC. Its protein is CASSLAYVGGAVRET. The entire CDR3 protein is CASSLAYVGGAVRETQYF.

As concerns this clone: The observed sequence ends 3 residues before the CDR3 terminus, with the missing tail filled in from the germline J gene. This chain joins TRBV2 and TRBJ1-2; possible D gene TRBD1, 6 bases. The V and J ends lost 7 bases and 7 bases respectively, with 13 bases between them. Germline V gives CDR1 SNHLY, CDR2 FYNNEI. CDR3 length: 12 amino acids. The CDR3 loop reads CASIAVRGGYTF. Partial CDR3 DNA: TGTGCCAGCATTGCCGTCAGGGGTGGC.

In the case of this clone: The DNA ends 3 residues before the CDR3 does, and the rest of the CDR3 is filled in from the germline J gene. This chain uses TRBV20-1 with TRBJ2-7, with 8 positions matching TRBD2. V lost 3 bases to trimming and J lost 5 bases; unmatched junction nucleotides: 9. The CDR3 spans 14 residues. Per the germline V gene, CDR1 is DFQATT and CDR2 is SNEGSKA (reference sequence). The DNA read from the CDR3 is TGCAGTGCTAGCCAAGCGGGAGTCCCCAACGAG. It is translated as CSASQAGVPNE. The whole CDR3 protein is CSASQAGVPNEQYF.

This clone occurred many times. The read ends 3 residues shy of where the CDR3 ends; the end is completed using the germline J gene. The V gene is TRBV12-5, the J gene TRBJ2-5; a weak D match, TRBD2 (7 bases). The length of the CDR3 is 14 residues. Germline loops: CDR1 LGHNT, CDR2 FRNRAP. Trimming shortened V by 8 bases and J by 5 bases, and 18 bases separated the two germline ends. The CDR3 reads CASSKGGAGETQYF. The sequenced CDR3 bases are TGTGCTAGTTCGAAAGGGGGGGCCGGGGAGACC.

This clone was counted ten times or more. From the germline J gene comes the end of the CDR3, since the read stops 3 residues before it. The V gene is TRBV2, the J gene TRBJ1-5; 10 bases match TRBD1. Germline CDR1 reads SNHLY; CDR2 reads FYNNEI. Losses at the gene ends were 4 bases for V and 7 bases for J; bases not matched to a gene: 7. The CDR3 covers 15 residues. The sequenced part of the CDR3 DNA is TGTGCCAGCAGTGGAACGGACAGGGGGAGACAGCCC. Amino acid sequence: CASSGTDRGRQP. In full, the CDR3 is CASSGTDRGRQPQHF.

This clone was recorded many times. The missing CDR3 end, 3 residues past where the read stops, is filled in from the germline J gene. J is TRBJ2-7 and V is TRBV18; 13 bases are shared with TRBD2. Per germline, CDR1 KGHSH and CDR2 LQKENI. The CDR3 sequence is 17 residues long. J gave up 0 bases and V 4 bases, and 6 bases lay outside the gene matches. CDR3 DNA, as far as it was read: TGTGCCAGCTCACGAGCCGGGACTAGCGGGACCTCCTACGAG. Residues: CASSRAGTSGTSYE. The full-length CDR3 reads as CASSRAGTSGTSYEQYF.

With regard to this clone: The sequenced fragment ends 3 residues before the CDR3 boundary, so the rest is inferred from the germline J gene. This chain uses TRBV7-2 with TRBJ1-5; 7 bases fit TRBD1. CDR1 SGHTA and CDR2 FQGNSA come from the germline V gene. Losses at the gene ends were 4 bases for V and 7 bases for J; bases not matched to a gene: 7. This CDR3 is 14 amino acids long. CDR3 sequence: CASSSGGNKQPQHF. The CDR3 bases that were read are TGTGCCAGCAGCTCAGGGGGAAATAAGCAGCCC.

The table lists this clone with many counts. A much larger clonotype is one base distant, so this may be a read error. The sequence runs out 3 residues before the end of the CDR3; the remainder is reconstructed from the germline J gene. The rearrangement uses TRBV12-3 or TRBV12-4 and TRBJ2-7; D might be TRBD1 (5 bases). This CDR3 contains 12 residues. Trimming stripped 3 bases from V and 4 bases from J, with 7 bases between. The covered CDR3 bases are TGTGCCAGCAGTTTCAGGGATTACGAG. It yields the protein CASSFRDYE. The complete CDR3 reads CASSFRDYEQYF.